One sample yielded the 23 T cell receptor beta chains listed below, sequenced in a study of T cell repertoires in cytomegalovirus infection. TCRdb reprocessed the reads with MiXCR, giving one entry per CDR3 protein. The table has 680,000 or so distinct CDR3 sequences, roughly a third seen once. The sample was PBMCs. These receptor sequences come from a human donor in good health (CMV status not recorded). Some clones in this sample may be carry-over from other donors' samples.

This clonotype was observed a few times. The rearrangement joins TRBV28 to TRBJ2-6, with D unclear. V was trimmed by 3 bases and J by 0 bases, leaving 9 bases between them. The CDR3 contains 16 residues. Germline V gene sequence: CDR1 MDHEN, CDR2 SYDVKM. As DNA, the CDR3 is TGTGCCAGCAGTTTTCATCCGTTCTCTGGGGCCAACGTCCTGACTTTC. Protein: CASSFHPFSGANVLTF.

The V call is TRBV5-1, the J call TRBJ2-5; D possibly corresponds to TRBD1 (6 bases). The V and J ends lost 4 bases and 3 bases respectively, with 13 bases between them. This CDR3 has 14 amino acids. Germline CDR1 is SGHRS and CDR2 is YFSETQ. The CDR3 DNA is TGCGCCAGCAGCAACACAGGGTCGGAAGAGACCCAGTACTTC. This gives the protein CASSNTGSEETQYF.

This chain connects TRBV7-2 to TRBJ2-5, with 11 bases that match TRBD2. J gave up 4 bases and V 5 bases, and 9 bases lay outside the gene matches. Germline loops: CDR1 SGHTA, CDR2 FQGNSA. The CDR3 consists of 16 residues. CDR3 DNA sequence: TGTGCCAGCAGCGTTAATTTAGCGGGGGGGCTAGAGACCCAGTACTTC. Encoded protein: CASSVNLAGGLETQYF.

There are a few counts of this clonotype. The CDR3 sequence: CASSWGQGYYEQYF. DNA of the CDR3: TGTGCCAGCAGCTGGGGACAGGGCTACTACGAGCAGTACTTC. The gene calls are TRBV5-5 and TRBJ2-7; TRBD1 matches at 9 bases. This CDR3 has 14 amino acids. Trimming at V came to 3 bases and at J to 3 bases, leaving 4 bases not matched to a gene. Germline V CDR1 and CDR2: SGHKS, YYEKEE (reference sequence).

This clonotype showed up many times. The chain couples TRBV7-6 to TRBJ2-1, with 8 bases fitting TRBD2. J lost 0 bases, V lost 3 bases, and 4 bases had no gene match. This CDR3 spans 16 amino acids. Germline V CDR1 and CDR2: SGHVS, FNYEAQ. The CDR3 region is CASSFTGGDSYNEQFF. In DNA, the CDR3 is TGTGCCAGCAGCTTCACGGGAGGGGACTCCTACAATGAGCAGTTCTTC.

This clonotype was counted only a few times. The V and J genes are TRBV19 and TRBJ2-1; TRBD2 matches 7 bases. The ends lost 3 bases at V and 2 bases at J; junction bases unmatched: 13. Germline values: CDR1 LNHDA, CDR2 SQIVND (reference sequence). CDR3 length: 18 amino acids. The CDR3 bases are TGTGCCAGTAGTATCGCGGGGGACCTAGCGCTTCCCTACAATGAGCAGTTCTTC. Its protein product is CASSIAGDLALPYNEQFF. Filled out from reference TRBV19 and TRBJ2-1, the complete variable domain reads DGGITQSPKYLFRKEGQNVTLSCEQNLNHDAMYWYRQDPGQGLRLIYYSQIVNDFQKGDIAEGYSVSREKKESFPLTVTSAQKNPTAFYLCASSIAGDLALPYNEQFFGPGTRLTVL.

The CDR3 spells CASSPGGTAYNEQFF. The CDR3, as DNA: TGTGCCAGCAGCCCCGGCGGGACCGCCTACAATGAGCAGTTCTTC. The gene calls are TRBV11-1 and TRBJ2-1, with D possibly matching TRBD2 (6 bases). Trimming shortened V by 5 bases and J by 2 bases, and 13 bases separated the two germline ends. Germline loops: CDR1 SGHAT, CDR2 FQDESV (reference sequence). The CDR3 totals 15 residues.

The chain links TRBV29-1 to TRBJ2-7; 11 bases line up with TRBD2. CDR3 size: 14 residues. V lost 2 bases, J lost 5 bases, and 5 bases stayed unmatched. Germline CDR1 SQVTM, CDR2 ANQGSEA. The CDR3 DNA follows: TGCAGCGTTGAAATCGGGACTAGCGGAGACGAGCAGTACTTC. Translating it yields CSVEIGTSGDEQYF.

V is TRBV6-1 and J is TRBJ1-3; D is perhaps TRBD1 (6 bases). The germline gives CDR1 MNHNS, CDR2 SASEGT. The CDR3 consists of 15 residues. V lost 5 bases, J lost 4 bases, and 15 bases lay in between. The CDR3: CASSPPGQSGNTIYF. In nucleotides, the CDR3 is TGTGCCAGCAGTCCACCGGGACAATCAGGAAACACCATATATTTT.

The chain is built from TRBV25-1 and TRBJ2-2; D gene uncertain. CDR1 MGHDK and CDR2 SYGVNS come from the germline V gene. The CDR3 contains 19 residues. The ends were cut back, 1 base at V and 1 base at J, with 19 bases in the middle. Here the CDR3 DNA reads TGTGCCAGCAGTGAATTCCCCCTCAAGTCACCTATGAACACCGGGGAGCTGTTTTTT. It encodes CASSEFPLKSPMNTGELFF. Based on the CDR3 plus reference TRBV25-1 and TRBJ2-2, the full variable domain is EADIYQTPRYLVIGTGKKITLECSQTMGHDKMYWYQQDPGMELHLIHYSYGVNSTEKGDLSSESTVSRIRTEHFPLTLESARPSHTSQYLCASSEFPLKSPMNTGELFFGEGSRLTVL.

This sequence joins TRBV7-9 and TRBJ1-5; 10 positions match TRBD1. V trimming: 5 bases; J trimming: 4 bases; junction bases outside the gene matches: 14. Germline CDR1 is SEHNR and CDR2 is FQNEAQ (reference sequence). This CDR3 is built from 18 residues. CDR3 sequence: CASSRMTPGTGDNQPQHF. The CDR3 nucleotides read TGTGCCAGCAGCCGCATGACGCCCGGGACAGGGGATAATCAGCCCCAGCATTTT.

This clonotype was counted at least ten times. The V and J genes are TRBV7-3 and TRBJ2-1; 11 bases fit TRBD2. This CDR3 spans 15 amino acids. J was trimmed by 4 bases and V by 5 bases; bases with no gene match: 4. Looked up from germline, CDR1 is SGHTA and CDR2 is FQGTGA. CDR3 in amino acids: CASSPTSGGYNEQFF. DNA for the CDR3: TGTGCCAGCAGCCCCACTAGCGGGGGTTACAATGAGCAGTTCTTC.

The gene calls are TRBV5-5 and TRBJ2-7, with 7 bases aligning to TRBD2. The CDR3 contains 14 residues. The germline gives CDR1 SGHKS, CDR2 YYEKEE (reference sequence). J lost 4 bases, V lost 3 bases, and 7 bases had no gene match. The CDR3 nucleotides are TGTGCCAGCAGCTGCGGGAGATCGGGATACGAGCAGTACTTC. Its translation: CASSCGRSGYEQYF. Filled out from reference TRBV5-5 and TRBJ2-7, the complete variable domain reads DAGVTQSPTHLIKTRGQQVTLRCSPISGHKSVSWYQQVLGQGPQFIFQYYEKEERGRGNFPDRFSARQFPNYSSELNVNALLLGDSALYLCASSCGRSGYEQYFGPGTRLTVT.

The rearrangement links TRBV2 to TRBJ1-4; 8 nucleotides align to TRBD1. Trimming at V came to 2 bases and at J to 5 bases, leaving 10 bases not matched to a gene. Germline-derived CDR1 and CDR2 are SNHLY and FYNNEI. CDR3 length: 17 residues. The CDR3 coding sequence is TGTGCCAGCAGTGAAACCCCAGGGGGCAATTTGAATGAAAAACTGTTTTTT. Protein: CASSETPGGNLNEKLFF.

The rearrangement links TRBV7-6 to TRBJ2-2; D is perhaps TRBD2 (6 bases). This CDR3 spans 17 amino acids. Trimming stripped 4 bases from V and 5 bases from J, with 20 bases between. Per the germline V gene, CDR1 is SGHVS and CDR2 is FNYEAQ. This chain's CDR3 is CASSSPKAGRRTGELFF. The CDR3 DNA is TGTGCCAGCAGCTCCCCCAAGGCAGGGAGGCGGACCGGGGAGCTGTTTTTT.

The chain combines TRBV4-1 with TRBJ2-7, with TRBD1 identical over 8 bases. J lost 0 bases, V lost 4 bases, and 5 bases had no gene match. CDR3 size: 15 residues. CDR1 is MGHRA, CDR2 YSYEKL, per germline. CDR3 region: CASSPGGKSSYEQYF. In nucleotides, the CDR3 is TGCGCCAGCAGCCCAGGGGGCAAGAGCTCCTACGAGCAGTACTTC.

The chain is built from TRBV3-1 and TRBJ2-7; the match to TRBD1 covers 8 bases. Per the germline V gene, CDR1 is LGHDT and CDR2 is YNNKEL (reference sequence). The CDR3 contains 16 residues. V was clipped by 4 bases and J by 7 bases; unmatched bases: 15. This CDR3 is CASSRTGPIVRGEQYF. DNA of the CDR3: TGTGCCAGCAGCCGGACAGGGCCTATTGTAAGAGGGGAGCAGTACTTC.

This clonotype was counted between two and nine times. The genes are TRBV30 and TRBJ1-4; 10 bases are a match to TRBD1. Unmatched junction bases numbered 2, after V lost 5 bases and J lost 5 bases. The CDR3 has 13 residues. Germline-derived CDR1 and CDR2 are GTSNPN and SVGIG (reference sequence). Written as DNA, the CDR3 is TGTGCCTGGCGGGACAGGGGAAATGAAAAACTGTTTTTT. Protein: CAWRDRGNEKLFF. Full variable domain (missing parts from reference TRBV30 and TRBJ1-4): SQTIHQWPATLVQPVGSPLSLECTVEGTSNPNLYWYRQAAGRGLQLLFYSVGIGQISSEVPQNLSASRPQDRQFILSSKKLLLSDSGFYLCAWRDRGNEKLFFGSGTQLSVL.

The gene calls are TRBV28 and TRBJ1-5; 8 bases are a match to TRBD1. In germline, CDR1 is MDHEN, CDR2 SYDVKM. The J segment lost 0 bases and the V segment lost 6 bases, leaving 19 bases of the junction unmatched. The CDR3 length is 20 residues. The DNA for the CDR3 is TGTGCCAGCAGGGGGTCCCCTCGGCGGACAGGGAGATATAGCAATCAGCCCCAGCATTTT. Residues: CASRGSPRRTGRYSNQPQHF.

The chain joins TRBV15 to TRBJ2-1; no clear D gene. CDR1 is LNHNV and CDR2 is YYDKDF in the germline V gene (reference sequence). The CDR3 totals 14 residues. V lost 0 bases and J 0 bases, leaving 3 bases between the germline ends. The CDR3 loop reads CATSRDNSYNEQFF. CDR3 coding DNA: TGTGCCACCAGCAGAGACAACTCCTACAATGAGCAGTTCTTC.

This clonotype has just a few counts. The V gene is TRBV11-1, the J gene TRBJ2-1; 10 nucleotides match TRBD1. The CDR3 runs to 14 residues. Germline trimming cut 5 bases from V and 8 bases from J; bases unmatched to any gene: 6. The germline gives CDR1 SGHAT, CDR2 FQDESV (reference sequence). CDR3: CASSVGTGAHEQFF. In nucleotides, the CDR3 is TGTGCCAGCAGCGTAGGGACAGGGGCCCATGAGCAGTTCTTC. The complete variable domain, with remaining parts taken from reference TRBV11-1 and TRBJ2-1, reads EAEVAQSPRYKITEKSQAVAFWCDPISGHATLYWYRQILGQGPELLVQFQDESVVDDSQLPKDRFSAERLKGVDSTLKIQPAELGDSAMYLCASSVGTGAHEQFFGPGTRLTVL.

V is TRBV5-1 and J is TRBJ2-1, with 8 positions matching TRBD2. Trimming removed 4 bases from V and 5 bases from J; junction bases left unmatched: 11. This CDR3 region has 16 residues. Per germline, CDR1 SGHRS and CDR2 YFSETQ. The CDR3 spells CASSPGLAGNDNEQFF. CDR3 in DNA: TGCGCCAGCAGCCCAGGACTAGCTGGGAACGACAATGAGCAGTTCTTC.

This clonotype was detected only a few times. V and J are TRBV30 and TRBJ2-2; the D call may be TRBD1 or TRBD2 (5 bases each). The CDR3 consists of 13 residues. Trimming stripped 2 bases from V and 5 bases from J, with 9 bases between. Germline V CDR1 and CDR2: GTSNPN, SVGIG (reference sequence). The CDR3 DNA sequence: TGTGCCTGGAGTCAGTGGGGGACCGGGGAGCTGTTTTTT. It encodes CAWSQWGTGELFF.